What follows are 25 T cell receptor beta chains derived from one specimen sequenced in a study of CD8+ T cells in alopecia areata. Investigators isolated RNA and reverse transcribed it into cDNA to act as the sequencing template. TCRdb's table, derived via immunoSEQ multiplex PCR, lists solely in-frame clones and lacks some. The sample includes a few hundred thousand clones, approximately 72% seen only once; the top ten take around 1.2%. Regarding treatment: oral pan-JAK inhibitor, 5-10 mg twice daily. Source: CD4+ T cells sorted from blood, taken at approximately week 44, from a patient treated with tofacitinib. The receptors derive from a human donor with alopecia areata.

V gene TRBV9 combines with J gene TRBJ2-1; D is ambiguous. Germline V gene sequence: CDR1 SGDLS, CDR2 YYNGEE. The CDR3 contains 13 residues. V was clipped by 0 bases and J by 10 bases, with 11 bases between them. As DNA, the CDR3 is TGTGCCAGCAGCGTAGAGCCCCGCAGGGAGCAGTTCTTC. Translated, it gives CASSVEPRREQFF.

The chain couples TRBV29-1 to TRBJ2-7; D gene uncertain. The germline V and J ends were trimmed by 4 bases and 0 bases, with 13 bases remaining between them. The CDR3 covers 14 residues. Per the germline V gene, CDR1 is SQVTM and CDR2 is ANQGSEA. CDR3 protein: CSVAKTQSSYEQYF. The CDR3 DNA reads TGCAGCGTTGCTAAGACCCAGAGCTCCTACGAGCAGTACTTC.

This clone was recorded a few times. J is TRBJ2-3 and V is TRBV5-6; possibly TRBD2 for D (6 bases). V was trimmed by 4 bases and J by 0 bases, leaving 12 bases between them. Germline CDR1 is SGHDT and CDR2 is YYEEEE. This CDR3 has 15 residues. DNA for the CDR3: TGTGCCAGCAGCAGGCAGGGAGGTAGCACAGATACGCAGTATTTT. It specifies CASSRQGGSTDTQYF.

The gene calls are TRBV5-1 and TRBJ2-3; 7 bases are shared with TRBD1. Germline-derived CDR1 and CDR2 are SGHRS and YFSETQ. The CDR3 length is 16 residues. Unmatched junction bases numbered 13, after V lost 3 bases and J lost 6 bases. As DNA, the CDR3 is TGCGCCAGCAGCTCAGGAGACAGGGTGGCGGAGGATACGCAGTATTTT. Residues: CASSSGDRVAEDTQYF.

The chain combines TRBV7-2 with TRBJ2-6; TRBD2 matches at 7 bases. V was clipped by 5 bases and J by 0 bases; unmatched bases: 1. The CDR3 length is 15 residues. Germline values: CDR1 SGHTA, CDR2 FQGNSA. The DNA for the CDR3 is TGTGCCAGCAGCCCGGGGGGCTCTGGGGCCAACGTCCTGACTTTC. It specifies CASSPGGSGANVLTF.

J is TRBJ2-1 and V is TRBV5-6; no clear D. CDR3 length equals 14 residues. Germline assignment: CDR1 SGHDT and CDR2 YYEEEE. With 0 bases removed from V and 8 bases from J, the gap between germline ends came to 12 bases. The CDR3 protein is CASSLDLRRYEQFF. The CDR3 region has the DNA TGTGCCAGCAGCTTGGATCTGAGGCGGTATGAGCAGTTCTTC.

V gene TRBV19 combines with J gene TRBJ1-5; the D is unclear. In germline, CDR1 is LNHDA, CDR2 SQIVND (reference sequence). This CDR3 region has 12 residues. V gave up 3 bases and J gave up 9 bases, with 9 bases separating them. The chain's CDR3 is CASSIKGAPQHF. In DNA, the CDR3 is TGTGCCAGTAGTATTAAGGGAGCGCCCCAGCATTTT.

The chain couples TRBV4-3 to TRBJ1-2; D possibly corresponds to TRBD1 (5 bases). From germline, CDR1 is LGHNA and CDR2 YSLEER. The CDR3 is 18 amino acids. Trimming took 0 bases from V and 0 from J, leaving 17 bases between them. The CDR3 DNA follows: TGCGCCAGCAGCCAAGATTTGGAGGCAGGGCGGGCTAACTATGGCTACACCTTC. It translates to CASSQDLEAGRANYGYTF.

The chain couples TRBV5-1 to TRBJ1-2; the match to TRBD1 covers 7 bases. Germline V gene data show CDR1 as SGHRS and CDR2 as YFSETQ. There are 15 residues in the CDR3. With 0 bases clipped from V and 6 bases from J, the junction kept 8 bases outside the gene matches. The CDR3 coding sequence is TGCGCCAGCAGCTTGGTGATAGGGGGCTTCGATGGCTACACCTTC. Translated: CASSLVIGGFDGYTF.

Remarks on this clone: Other DNA sequences of this sample code for an identical CDR3. V is TRBV29-1 and J is TRBJ1-1; D remains unclear. Germline CDR1 and CDR2: SQVTM and ANQGSEA. This CDR3 region has 12 residues. V was shortened by 6 bases and J by 4 bases, with 12 bases between the two germline ends. The CDR3 sequence: CSVGRSGTEAFF. CDR3 nucleotide sequence: TGCAGCGTGGGGAGGTCTGGCACTGAAGCTTTCTTT.

The rearrangement links TRBV30 to TRBJ2-1; 8 positions match TRBD2. V gave up 4 bases and J gave up 5 bases; unmatched junction bases: 7. The CDR3 is 14 amino acids. In germline, CDR1 is GTSNPN, CDR2 SVGIG (reference sequence). The CDR3 DNA is TGTGCCTGGAATACTCGGCGGGGGGACAATGAGCAGTTCTTC. Encoded protein: CAWNTRRGDNEQFF.

This clone has only one observation. Other nucleotide sequences from this sample produce the same CDR3. CDR3: CASSTLAGSYNEQFF. In DNA form, the CDR3 reads TGTGCCAGCAGTACGTTAGCGGGGAGTTACAATGAGCAGTTCTTC. The V gene is TRBV2, the J gene TRBJ2-1; 8 bases line up with TRBD2. V shed 5 bases and J 4 bases; nucleotides not matched to a gene: 7. This CDR3 is 15 amino acids long. In germline, CDR1 is SNHLY, CDR2 FYNNEI.

This rearrangement joins TRBV6-6 to TRBJ1-6; a weak D match, TRBD1 (5 bases). The CDR3 runs 14 residues. Looked up from germline, CDR1 is MNHNY and CDR2 is SVGAGI (reference sequence). Between the trimmed V and J ends, which lost 5 bases and 10 bases, there was a span of 15 bases. The CDR3 protein is CASSSGTRGSPLHF. For the CDR3, the DNA is TGTGCCAGCAGTAGCGGGACTCGAGGGTCACCCCTCCACTTT.

V usage is TRBV2 and J usage is TRBJ2-3; D might be TRBD2 (7 bases). Germline CDR1 and CDR2: SNHLY and FYNNEI. Trimming removed 7 bases from V and 2 bases from J, with 16 bases in between. The CDR3 sequence is 15 residues long. The CDR3 nucleotides read TGTGCCAGCATGCGGTCCGGGGGGCTCACAGATACGCAGTATTTT. Residues: CASMRSGGLTDTQYF.

This clone occurred once. This chain links TRBV29-1 with TRBJ2-3, with TRBD1 matching 7 bases. CDR1 is SQVTM and CDR2 is ANQGSEA in the germline V gene. Unmatched junction bases numbered 5, after V lost 5 bases and J lost 3 bases. The CDR3 spans 13 residues. The CDR3 is CSVNTTGTDTQYF. CDR3 DNA: TGCAGCGTTAATACGACAGGGACAGATACGCAGTATTTT.

The chain has TRBV18 and TRBJ2-7, with 8 bases matching TRBD2. Germline values: CDR1 KGHSH, CDR2 LQKENI. This CDR3 is built from 18 residues. V shed 6 bases, J shed 6 bases, and the junction held 22 bases outside the gene matches. CDR3 sequence reads: CASSPHSPFSGGSLEQYF. CDR3 DNA sequence: TGTGCCAGCTCCCCGCACAGTCCGTTCAGCGGGGGATCCCTCGAGCAGTACTTC. Complete variable domain (other parts from reference TRBV18 and TRBJ2-7): NAGVMQNPRHLVRRRGQEARLRCSPMKGHSHVYWYRQLPEEGLKFMVYLQKENIIDESGMPKERFSAEFPKEGPSILRIQQVVRGDSAAYFCASSPHSPFSGGSLEQYFGPGTRLTVT.

The chain is built from TRBV29-1 and TRBJ1-1; a weak D match, TRBD1 (5 bases). This CDR3 spans 16 amino acids. CDR1 is SQVTM, CDR2 ANQGSEA, per germline. Trimming left V 3 bases short and J 2 bases short, with 19 bases between. CDR3 nucleotides: TGCAGCGTTGAGGGGCTCGGAGAGGCCATAAACACTGAAGCTTTCTTT. This gives the protein CSVEGLGEAINTEAFF.

V gene TRBV7-3 combines with J gene TRBJ2-7, with D uncertain. The germline V and J ends were trimmed by 1 base and 3 bases, with 1 base remaining between them. Germline assignment: CDR1 SGHTA and CDR2 FQGTGA. The CDR3 sequence is 11 residues long. The CDR3 loop reads CASSLNYEQYF. The CDR3 DNA follows: TGTGCCAGCAGCTTAAACTACGAGCAGTACTTC.

This clone turned up a few times. The chain links TRBV5-1 to TRBJ1-2; D might be TRBD1 (5 bases). The germline V and J ends were trimmed by 0 bases and 8 bases, with 23 bases remaining between them. This CDR3 has 17 residues. Germline V lookup: CDR1 SGHRS, CDR2 YFSETQ. CDR3: CASSLDSGHNVGIGYTF. DNA for the CDR3: TGCGCCAGCAGCTTGGACTCGGGGCACAATGTAGGAATCGGCTACACCTTC.

V usage is TRBV11-3 and J usage is TRBJ1-2; 7 nucleotides align to TRBD1. Germline CDR1 is SGHNT and CDR2 is YENEEA. This CDR3 is 13 amino acids long. V lost 5 bases and J lost 6; bases outside the gene matches: 6. The CDR3 sequence: CASSPTGDHGYTF. The CDR3 nucleotides read TGTGCCAGCAGCCCAACAGGGGATCATGGCTACACCTTC.

The gene calls are TRBV4-2 and TRBJ2-7, with 9 bases matching TRBD1. Germline assignment: CDR1 LGHNA and CDR2 YNFKEQ. This CDR3 has 19 residues. V shed 2 bases, J shed 1 base, and the junction held 15 bases outside the gene matches. As DNA, the CDR3 is TGTGCCAGCAGCCAACCCCTCAGGACAGGGGACTACCTTTCCTACGAGCAGTACTTC. Amino acid sequence: CASSQPLRTGDYLSYEQYF.

The V and J genes are TRBV29-1 and TRBJ1-1; 8 positions agree with TRBD1. Germline lookup yields CDR1 SQVTM and CDR2 ANQGSEA. This CDR3 has 13 residues. With 7 bases clipped from V and 2 bases from J, the junction kept 6 bases outside the gene matches. DNA of the CDR3: TGCAGCGCCCGGACAGGGAAAAACACTGAAGCTTTCTTT. As protein: CSARTGKNTEAFF.

The chain is built from TRBV9 and TRBJ2-1; 7 nucleotides agree with TRBD2. Trimming took 7 bases from V and 3 from J; bases not matched to a gene: 13. CDR1 and CDR2 from the germline V gene are SGDLS and YYNGEE. This CDR3 is built from 16 residues. CDR3 amino acids: CASGLGGAPSYNEQFF. In DNA, the CDR3 is TGTGCCAGCGGATTGGGAGGGGCCCCTAGCTACAATGAGCAGTTCTTC.

The chain carries TRBV13 and TRBJ1-2; 7 nucleotides agree with TRBD1. CDR3 length: 13 amino acids. Germline V gene lookup returns CDR1 PRHDT and CDR2 FYEKMQ (reference sequence). The V gene end was trimmed by 6 bases and the J gene end by 4 bases; junction bases not matched to a gene: 5. The CDR3 bases are TGTGCCAGCAGGGCAGGGGGAGGCTATGGCTACACCTTC. Protein: CASRAGGGYGYTF. The full variable domain, with the rest looked up from reference TRBV13 and TRBJ1-2, is AAGVIQSPRHLIKEKRETATLKCYPIPRHDTVYWYQQGPGQDPQFLISFYEKMQSDKGSIPDRFSAQQFSDYHSELNMSSLELGDSALYFCASRAGGGYGYTFGSGTRLTVV.

The genes are TRBV7-2 and TRBJ2-2, with a weak D call TRBD1 (6 bases). V was trimmed by 4 bases and J by 0 bases, leaving 12 bases between them. The CDR3 length is 16 residues. From germline, CDR1 is SGHTA and CDR2 FQGNSA. DNA of the CDR3: TGTGCCAGCAGCTCATTCTGGACAGCGAACACCGGGGAGCTGTTTTTT. This encodes CASSSFWTANTGELFF. Together with reference TRBV7-2 and TRBJ2-2, the CDR3 gives the full variable domain: GAGVSQSPSNKVTEKGKDVELRCDPISGHTALYWYRQSLGQGLEFLIYFQGNSAPDKSGLPSDRFSAERTGGSVSTLTIQRTQQEDSAVYLCASSSFWTANTGELFFGEGSRLTVL.